These T cell receptor beta chains were read from a single sample in a study of T cell changes during pregnancy in multiple sclerosis. The protocol was immunoSEQ multiplex PCR, while the TCRdb copy is restricted to in-frame clones and leaves out a portion. The repertoire holds around 43,000 clones, with 80% to 90% as singletons. Material: CD4+ T cells from peripheral blood mononuclear cells, obtained in the first trimester of pregnancy. All receptors derive from a female donor with multiple sclerosis, enrolled in a pregnancy study. CDR3s include the opening cysteine and the closing phenylalanine or tryptophan. D genes are given only for firm matches. Expanded clones are given a class, and other clones once, few, many or no size at all.

clone size,V gene,D gene,J gene,CDR3 protein,CDR3 DNA
.,TRBV18,.,TRBJ2-7,CASSPPSQGYEQYF,TGTGCCAGCTCACCACCGTCCCAGGGCTACGAGCAGTACTTC
.,TRBV11-2,.,TRBJ2-7,CASSRNTGEDEQYF,TGTGCCAGCAGCCGGAATACAGGGGAGGACGAGCAGTACTTC
few,TRBV4-1,TRBD2,TRBJ2-1,CASSQDWGLAGVNEQFF,TGCGCCAGCAGCCAAGATTGGGGGCTAGCGGGAGTCAATGAGCAGTTCTTC
.,TRBV5-1,.,TRBJ2-5,CASSLAVGNLRGETQYF,TGCGCCAGCAGCTTGGCCGTTGGAAATCTGAGGGGGGAGACCCAGTACTTC
.,TRBV10-1,.,TRBJ1-5,CASRVNREISNQPQHF,TGCGCCAGCAGGGTTAACAGGGAGATTAGCAATCAGCCCCAGCATTTT
.,TRBV19,TRBD1,TRBJ2-6,CATTGAGANVLTF,TGTGCCACAACAGGGGCTGGGGCCAACGTCCTGACTTTC
few,TRBV4-1,.,TRBJ1-5,CASSQEGQLHQPQHF,TGCGCCAGCAGCCAGGAGGGGCAGCTACATCAGCCCCAGCATTTT
.,TRBV28,.,TRBJ1-4,CASSFGITGRVFF,TGTGCCAGCAGTTTCGGGATAACTGGTCGGGTGTTTTTT
.,TRBV9,TRBD2,TRBJ2-1,CASSVLSGTLNEQFF,TGTGCCAGCAGCGTATTGAGCGGGACCCTCAATGAGCAGTTCTTC
.,TRBV9,TRBD1,TRBJ1-1,CASSPRTGGTEAFF,TGTGCCAGCAGCCCAAGGACAGGGGGAACTGAAGCTTTCTTT
.,TRBV2,.,TRBJ1-5,CASRADSHNQPQHF,TGTGCCAGCAGGGCGGACAGCCACAATCAGCCCCAGCATTTT
.,TRBV28,.,TRBJ2-7,CASRTHGSYEQYF,TGTGCCAGCAGGACACACGGATCCTACGAGCAGTACTTC
.,TRBV7-2,TRBD1,TRBJ2-7,CASSLAVGQGAYEQYF,TGTGCCAGCAGCTTAGCGGTGGGACAGGGAGCCTACGAGCAGTACTTC
.,TRBV6-4,TRBD2,TRBJ2-1,CASRTHRAGVNHNEQFF,TGTGCCAGCAGGACTCACCGGGCGGGAGTTAATCACAATGAGCAGTTCTTC
.,TRBV7-9,TRBD2,TRBJ2-3,CASSSGTSGFTDTQYF,TGTGCCAGCAGCTCCGGGACTAGCGGATTCACAGATACGCAGTATTTT
.,TRBV4-3,TRBD1,TRBJ1-2,CASSQVGPGGYGYTF,TGCGCCAGCAGCCAAGTAGGGCCAGGGGGGTATGGCTACACCTTC
.,TRBV28,.,TRBJ2-7,CASSFLGASYEQYF,TGTGCCAGCAGTTTCCTTGGGGCCTCCTACGAGCAGTACTTC
.,TRBV29-1,.,TRBJ2-7,CSVVESTYEQYF,TGCAGCGTGGTTGAGAGCACCTACGAGCAGTACTTC
.,TRBV14,TRBD2,TRBJ2-2,CASSQNREGKLFF,TGTGCCAGCAGCCAAAACCGGGAGGGAAAGCTGTTTTTT
.,TRBV28,.,TRBJ2-3,CATGGGTDTQYF,TGTGCCACCGGAGGAGGCACAGATACGCAGTATTTT
.,TRBV7-2,TRBD1,TRBJ2-7,CASSTRTGGFGREQYF,TGTGCCAGCAGCACCAGGACAGGGGGCTTCGGTCGCGAGCAGTACTTC
.,TRBV30,TRBD2,TRBJ2-5,CAWSSGGSRVGETQYF,TGTGCCTGGAGTTCGGGGGGGAGTAGGGTTGGAGAGACCCAGTACTTC
few,TRBV21-1,.,TRBJ1-4,CASSTDTTGRNEKLFF,TGTGCCAGCAGCACCGATACGACAGGAAGGAATGAAAAACTGTTTTTT